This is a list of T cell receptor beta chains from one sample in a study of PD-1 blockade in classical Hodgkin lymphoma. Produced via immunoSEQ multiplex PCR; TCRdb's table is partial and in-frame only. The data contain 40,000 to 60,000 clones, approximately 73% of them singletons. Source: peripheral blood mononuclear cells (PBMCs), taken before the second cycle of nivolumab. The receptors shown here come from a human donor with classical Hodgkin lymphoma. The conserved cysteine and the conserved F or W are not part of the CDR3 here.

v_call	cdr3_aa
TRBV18	ASSAGANTEAF
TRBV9	ASSVRLAGADTQY
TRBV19	ASSYRDTIYEQY
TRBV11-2	ASSIITPDYGYT
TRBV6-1	ASETGTGLYNEQF
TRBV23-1	ASSPKRTGYNSPLH
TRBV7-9	ASSPLETQY
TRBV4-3	ASSQDSGALLPTDTQY
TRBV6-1	ASSVSGTNSYEQY
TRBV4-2	ASSQVGFDTQY
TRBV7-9	ASSNVVQETQY
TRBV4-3	ASSQVLAGGPGGELF
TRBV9	ASTIDQRTIYYGYT
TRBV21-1	ASKQGDEGSQPQH
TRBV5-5	ASSSRTAVLEPY
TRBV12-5	ASGPGHSNQPQH
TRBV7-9	ASSLEPGATEAF
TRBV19	ASRPTGFSYEQY
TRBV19	ASRGLAGGSYEQY
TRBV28	ASSSRGLAETQY
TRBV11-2	ASSLRREGFYEQY
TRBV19	ASSIRDGYGYT
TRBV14	ASSQGGVPQPQH
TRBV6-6	ASSYGTARTEAF
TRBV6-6	ASFYSPSSGNTIY
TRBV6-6	ASRVGVQGRAAEAF
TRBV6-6	ASSYRGGARTEAF
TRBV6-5	ASSYLAGAHEQY
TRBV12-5	ASGLGPWTDTQY
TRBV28	ASSFLNYGYT
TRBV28	ASTVGNEKLF
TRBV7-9	ASRIPGLLLYNEQF
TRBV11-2	ASSLATGPYGYT
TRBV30	AWSRWGGVQPQH
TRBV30	AWNLGRQANEKLF
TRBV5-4	ASIVEGPYNEQF